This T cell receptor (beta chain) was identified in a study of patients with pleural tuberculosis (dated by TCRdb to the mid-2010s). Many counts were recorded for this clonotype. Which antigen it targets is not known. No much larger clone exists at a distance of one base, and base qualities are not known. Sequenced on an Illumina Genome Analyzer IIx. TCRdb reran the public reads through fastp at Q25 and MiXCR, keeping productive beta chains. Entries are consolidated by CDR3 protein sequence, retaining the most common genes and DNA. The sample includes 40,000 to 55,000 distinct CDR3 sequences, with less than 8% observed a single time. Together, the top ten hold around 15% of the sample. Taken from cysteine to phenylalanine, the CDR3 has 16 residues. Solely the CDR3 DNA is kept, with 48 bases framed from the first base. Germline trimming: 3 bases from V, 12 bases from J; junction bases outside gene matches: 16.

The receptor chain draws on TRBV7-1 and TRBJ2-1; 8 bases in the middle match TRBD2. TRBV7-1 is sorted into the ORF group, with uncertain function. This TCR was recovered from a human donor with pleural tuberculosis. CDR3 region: CASSSSAGVRMKGQFF. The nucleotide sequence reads TGTGCCAGCAGCTCCTCAGCGGGAGTAAGAATGAAAGGGCAGTTCTTC.